This TCR beta chain stems from a study of glioma-infiltrating T cells. General study findings and limits: Signature shared blood CDR3 motifs were enriched in low-divergence and depleted in high-divergence patients.

Amplification of TCR alpha and beta CDR3 regions from RNA used iRepertoire nested multiplex PCR. Input was roughly 95-450 ng of tissue mRNA or PBMC total RNA. MiXCR was run by TCRdb on the multiplex PCR reads, yielding one entry per CDR3 protein. Here the sample spans fewer than 500,000 distinct CDR3 sequences, 41% being singletons. As concerns this clonotype: Its target is unknown.

Trimming pared 3 bases from V and 0 bases from J, leaving 15 bases between. The CDR3 spans 17 residues. The germline CDR1 and CDR2 sequences are SGHRS and YFSETQ. The TCR originated in a human donor with low-grade glioma or glioblastoma, undergoing nonglioma brain surgery, or in good health (not recorded which). J is TRBJ2-2 and V is TRBV5-1; D gene ambiguous. The sequenced sample was glioma tissue, nonneoplastic brain tissue, or PBMCs (not recorded which). The CDR3 nucleotides are TGCGCCAGCAGCTCGCACGCGGCAGGAGCGAACACCGGGGAGCTGTTTTTT. It translates to CASSSHAAGANTGELFF.